This passage covers 17 T cell receptor beta chains from one sample sequenced in a study of CD8+CD57+ T cells in acquired aplastic anemia. All sequencing subjects had displayed CD8+CD57+ cell expansion on flow cytometry. The TCR beta profiling, which covered VDJ combination and CDR3 sequence, was carried out using genomic DNA as the template. TCRdb independently ran MiXCR on the reads; one entry per CDR3 protein. The sample includes around 430,000 distinct CDR3 sequences, around a third seen only once; the top ten take about 0.8%. Sequencing was performed on sorted CD4+, CD8+, or CD8+CD57+ T cells (not recorded which) from PBMCs. Receptor source: a human donor with aplastic anemia.

This clonotype has just one count. The chain couples TRBV12-3 or TRBV12-4 to TRBJ1-2; D gene ambiguous. V lost 4 bases to trimming and J lost 5 bases, with 14 bases between them. The CDR3 extends over 14 amino acids. The CDR3 region has the DNA TGTGCCAGCAGTTCCGCCCGAATCGGGTATGGCTACACCTTC. It yields the protein CASSSARIGYGYTF.

Concerning this clonotype itself: A read error is possible here, since a much larger clone lies one base away. The CDR3 nucleotides read TGCAGTGCTAGCAGGGACTCCTACAATGAGCAGTCCTTC. Its translation: CSASRDSYNEQSF. The chain links TRBV20-1 to TRBJ2-1; the D gene is possibly TRBD2 (6 bases). This CDR3 comprises 13 residues. From germline, CDR1 is DFQATT and CDR2 SNEGSKA (reference sequence).

This clonotype was observed many times. This chain links TRBV7-2 with TRBJ1-2, with TRBD1 identical over 8 bases. CDR1 is SGHTA, CDR2 FQGNSA, per germline. The CDR3 totals 14 residues. V was clipped by 4 bases and J by 4 bases; unmatched bases: 5. The CDR3 is CASSYGDRGYGYTF. The CDR3 bases are TGTGCCAGCAGCTACGGAGACAGGGGCTATGGCTACACCTTC.

This clonotype was observed many times. This rearrangement joins TRBV7-8 to TRBJ1-4; D not certain. In germline, CDR1 is SGHVS, CDR2 FQNEAQ. The CDR3 contains 12 residues. The V gene lost 5 bases and the J gene lost 8 bases, with 9 bases spanning the gap. The CDR3 DNA reads TGTGCCAGCAGCACGCCCCGGGAAAAACTGTTTTTT. Translating it yields CASSTPREKLFF.

The chain couples TRBV10-3 to TRBJ1-2; D is uncertain. Germline CDR1 ENHRY, CDR2 SYGVKD. Trimming stripped 4 bases from V and 2 bases from J, with 8 bases between. The CDR3 runs to 13 residues. The CDR3, as DNA: TGTGCCATCAGTGGAAGGGCCAACTATGGCTACACCTTC. Amino acid sequence: CAISGRANYGYTF.

V gene TRBV25-1 combines with J gene TRBJ1-1; 8 bases map to TRBD1. The CDR3 length is 18 residues. From germline, CDR1 is MGHDK and CDR2 SYGVNS. V was clipped by 5 bases and J by 3 bases; unmatched bases: 17. This chain's CDR3 is CASSRDTRGLREDTEAFF. CDR3 in DNA: TGTGCCAGCAGTCGGGACACCAGGGGGCTTAGAGAAGACACTGAAGCTTTCTTT.

This clonotype came up many times. This rearrangement joins TRBV19 to TRBJ2-2, with D uncertain. CDR3 length equals 13 residues. V shed 8 bases and J shed 7 bases, with 14 bases lying between them. The germline CDR1 and CDR2 sequences are LNHDA and SQIVND (reference sequence). CDR3 bases: TGTGCCAGTTTGGGAATGGAGCACGGGGAGCTGTTTTTT. Protein: CASLGMEHGELFF.

The chain combines TRBV11-2 with TRBJ1-3; weak D call: TRBD1 (5 bases). From germline, CDR1 is SGHAT and CDR2 FQNNGV. There are 16 residues in the CDR3. Trimming shortened V by 3 bases and J by 0 bases, and 12 bases separated the two germline ends. This CDR3 is CASSLNTGASGNTIYF. DNA for the CDR3: TGTGCCAGCAGCTTGAACACAGGAGCCTCTGGAAACACCATATATTTT. Combining the CDR3 with reference TRBV11-2 and TRBJ1-3 gives the whole variable domain EAGVAQSPRYKIIEKRQSVAFWCNPISGHATLYWYQQILGQGPKLLIQFQNNGVVDDSQLPKDRFSAERLKGVDSTLKIQPAKLEDSAVYLCASSLNTGASGNTIYFGEGSWLTVV.

This clonotype was counted many times. The genes are TRBV25-1 and TRBJ2-1, with 10 bases lining up with TRBD2. Germline V gives CDR1 MGHDK, CDR2 SYGVNS. The CDR3 runs 15 residues. The junction had 5 bases not matched to a gene; V was cut back by 1 base and J by 8 bases. The CDR3 protein is CASSESLAGAYEQFF. DNA of the CDR3: TGTGCCAGCAGTGAATCCCTAGCGGGGGCTTATGAGCAGTTCTTC.

This clonotype has only a few counts. The chain links TRBV7-3 to TRBJ1-2; D unclear. V was shortened by 7 bases and J by 2 bases, with 26 bases between the two germline ends. Germline CDR1 reads SGHTA; CDR2 reads FQGTGA. The CDR3 has 18 amino acids. The CDR3 DNA reads TGTGCCAGCATCATTACCCCCTTAGGCGCAGGATACAACTATGGCTACACCTTC. Encoded protein: CASIITPLGAGYNYGYTF.

V usage is TRBV3-1 and J usage is TRBJ2-1, with 8 bases identical to TRBD2. This CDR3 contains 14 residues. The V gene end was trimmed by 0 bases and the J gene end by 15 bases; junction bases not matched to a gene: 10. The germline CDR1 and CDR2 sequences are LGHDT and YNNKEL (reference sequence). CDR3 sequence reads: CASSQDRGSGRAFF. In DNA form, the CDR3 reads TGTGCCAGCAGCCAAGATCGAGGAAGCGGGAGAGCGTTCTTC.

There are a few counts of this clonotype. The V gene is TRBV6-5, the J gene TRBJ1-6, with D maybe TRBD1 (5 bases). Trimming pared 5 bases from V and 4 bases from J, leaving 12 bases between. Germline loops: CDR1 MNHEY, CDR2 SVGAGI. This CDR3 spans 15 amino acids. The CDR3 is CASSNPGRYNSPLHF. The CDR3 nucleotides are TGTGCCAGCAGTAACCCGGGACGGTATAATTCACCCCTCCACTTT.

This chain joins TRBV13 and TRBJ2-7; D is perhaps TRBD1 or TRBD2 (5 bases each). The CDR3 totals 17 residues. Germline V gene sequence: CDR1 PRHDT, CDR2 FYEKMQ (reference sequence). V dropped 5 bases and J dropped 1 base, with 21 bases sitting between them. Here the CDR3 DNA reads TGTGCCAGCAGCCCACCCCCCCCGGGGCGAGGGTCCTACGAGCAGTACTTC. As protein: CASSPPPPGRGSYEQYF.

This clonotype was counted ten times or more. The V and J genes are TRBV19 and TRBJ2-7; 7 bases map to TRBD1. The trim removed 0 bases at V and 4 bases at J, leaving 0 bases unmatched. The CDR3 runs 13 residues. The germline V gene encodes CDR1 LNHDA and CDR2 SQIVND (reference sequence). In DNA form, the CDR3 reads TGTGCCAGTAGTATAGACAGGGGGTACGAGCAGTACTTC. Protein sequence: CASSIDRGYEQYF.

This clonotype has ten or more counts. The chain couples TRBV20-1 to TRBJ1-6, with D hard to call. CDR1 and CDR2 (germline): DFQATT, SNEGSKA (reference sequence). Trimming cost V 0 bases and J 0 bases, with 15 bases left between them. The CDR3 totals 18 residues. This CDR3 is CSARDEGSRISYNSPLHF. The CDR3 coding sequence is TGCAGTGCTAGAGATGAAGGATCCAGGATCTCCTATAATTCACCCCTCCACTTT.

This clonotype was observed many times. The chain is built from TRBV25-1 and TRBJ1-2, with D possibly being TRBD1 (5 bases). CDR1 and CDR2 from the germline V gene are MGHDK and SYGVNS. The CDR3 is made up of 16 amino acids. The ends were cut back, 1 base at V and 4 bases at J, with 16 bases in the middle. The CDR3 protein is CASSESRGSRIYGYTF. Written as DNA, the CDR3 is TGTGCCAGCAGTGAATCTCGGGGCAGTAGAATCTATGGCTACACCTTC.

A remark on this clonotype: Given a much more abundant clone one base away, this may be a read error. The rearrangement joins TRBV9 to TRBJ2-3; TRBD1 matches at 7 bases. Germline loops: CDR1 SGDLS, CDR2 YYNGEE. The CDR3 is 15 amino acids. CDR3 region: CASRVGLQGADTQYF. The CDR3 bases are TGTGCCAGCCGCGTAGGGTTGCAGGGGGCAGATACGCAGTATTTT.